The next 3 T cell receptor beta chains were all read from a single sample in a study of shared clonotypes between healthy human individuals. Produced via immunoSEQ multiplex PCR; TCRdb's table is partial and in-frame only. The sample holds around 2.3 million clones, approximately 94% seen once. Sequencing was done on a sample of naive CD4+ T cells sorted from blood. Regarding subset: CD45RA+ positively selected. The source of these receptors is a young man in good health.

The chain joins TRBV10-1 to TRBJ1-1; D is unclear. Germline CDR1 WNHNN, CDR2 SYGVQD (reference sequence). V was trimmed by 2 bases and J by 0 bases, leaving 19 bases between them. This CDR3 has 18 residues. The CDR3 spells CASSEPTAARKLNTEAFF. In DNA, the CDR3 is TGCGCCAGCAGTGAGCCAACAGCAGCAAGAAAGTTGAACACTGAAGCTTTCTTT.

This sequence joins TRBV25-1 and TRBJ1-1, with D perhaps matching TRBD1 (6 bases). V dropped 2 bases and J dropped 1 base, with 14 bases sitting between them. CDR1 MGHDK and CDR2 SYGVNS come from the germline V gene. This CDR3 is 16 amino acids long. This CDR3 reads CASSELVGRGNTEAFF. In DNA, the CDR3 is TGTGCCAGCAGTGAACTTGTCGGCAGGGGGAACACTGAAGCTTTCTTT. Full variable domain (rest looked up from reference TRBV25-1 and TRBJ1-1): EADIYQTPRYLVIGTGKKITLECSQTMGHDKMYWYQQDPGMELHLIHYSYGVNSTEKGDLSSESTVSRIRTEHFPLTLESARPSHTSQYLCASSELVGRGNTEAFFGQGTRLTVV.

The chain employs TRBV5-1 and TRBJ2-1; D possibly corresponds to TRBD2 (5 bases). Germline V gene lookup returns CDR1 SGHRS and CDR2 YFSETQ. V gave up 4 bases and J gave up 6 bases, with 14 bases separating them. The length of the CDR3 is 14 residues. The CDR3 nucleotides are TGCGCCAGCAGCGAGGATCTAGCAGTCAATGAGCAGTTCTTC. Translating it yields CASSEDLAVNEQFF.